This T cell receptor (beta chain) comes out of a study of T-cell reconstitution after alpha-beta-depleted transplantation in children. Researchers prepared the TCRbeta library using unique molecular identifiers, the study reports. One entry per CDR3 protein results from TCRdb running MiXCR on the PCR reads. This sample has about 600,000 distinct CDR3 sequences, with about 10% found just once. This clonotype was recorded many times. Losses at the gene ends were 6 bases for V and 2 bases for J; bases not matched to a gene: 8. The CDR3 is 17 residues long. In germline, CDR1 is MNHEY, CDR2 SVGEGT. The J gene is TRBJ2-7, the V gene TRBV6-2 or TRBV6-3, with TRBD2 matching 15 bases. The input for sequencing was PBMCs from the stem cell graft donor, taken from the stem cell graft. The clonotype was recovered from a human donor who donated a stem cell graft to a child with acute myeloid leukemia. Here the CDR3 reads CASRAGLAGGNPYEQYF. The CDR3 nucleotides read TGTGCCAGCAGGGCGGGACTAGCGGGAGGAAACCCCTACGAGCAGTACTTC.